Below, 17 T cell receptor beta chains from the same sample are listed, as sequenced in a study of blood T cell repertoires in COVID-19 (dated by TCRdb to 2018 to 2020). The library relied on the immunoSEQ multiplex PCR assay. TCRdb mirrors the immuneACCESS table, restricted to in-frame sequences. Some clones are absent from its copies; in checked studies, under half trace to an unresolved V gene, and the reason for the others is unknown. In all, the sample holds about 50,000 clones, and around 80% of those were seen once. In total, the top ten clones hold approximately 10% of the sample. Material: peripheral blood. The receptors were gathered from a man between 60 and 70 years old with acute or convalescent COVID-19.

The chain has TRBV7-8 and TRBJ2-1, with 8 nucleotides matching TRBD2. Germline lookup yields CDR1 SGHVS and CDR2 FQNEAQ. The CDR3 length is 15 residues. V shed 1 base, J shed 5 bases, and the junction held 4 bases outside the gene matches. CDR3 region: CASSLGGGRHNEQFF. CDR3 coding DNA: TGTGCCAGCAGCTTAGGCGGGGGGCGTCACAATGAGCAGTTCTTC. Filled out from reference TRBV7-8 and TRBJ2-1, the complete variable domain reads GAGVSQSPRYKVAKRGQDVALRCDPISGHVSLFWYQQALGQGPEFLTYFQNEAQLDKSGLPSDRFFAERPEGSVSTLKIQRTQQEDSAVYLCASSLGGGRHNEQFFGPGTRLTVL.

V and J are TRBV9 and TRBJ1-2; no firm D call. With 0 bases removed from V and 7 bases from J, the gap between germline ends came to 19 bases. This CDR3 is 16 amino acids long. Germline values: CDR1 SGDLS, CDR2 YYNGEE. This CDR3 reads CASSVAMGVSGGGYTF. The CDR3 nucleotides are TGTGCCAGCAGCGTAGCAATGGGAGTATCGGGCGGTGGCTACACCTTC.

The chain has TRBV7-3 and TRBJ2-7; 8 nucleotides align to TRBD2. The germline V gene has CDR1 SGHTA and CDR2 FQGTGA. V gave up 1 base and J gave up 0 bases; unmatched junction bases: 11. The CDR3 runs 18 residues. CDR3 sequence: CASSLRPTPGTSSYEQYF. DNA of the CDR3: TGTGCCAGCAGCTTAAGGCCCACCCCGGGGACTAGCTCCTACGAGCAGTACTTC. Complete variable domain (other parts from reference TRBV7-3 and TRBJ2-7): GAGVSQTPSNKVTEKGKYVELRCDPISGHTALYWYRQSLGQGPEFLIYFQGTGAADDSGLPNDRFFAVRPEGSVSTLKIQRTERGDSAVYLCASSLRPTPGTSSYEQYFGPGTRLTVT.

The chain combines TRBV7-8 with TRBJ1-1, with D maybe TRBD1 (5 bases). V dropped 0 bases and J dropped 4 bases, with 15 bases sitting between them. This CDR3 has 16 residues. CDR1 and CDR2 from the germline V gene are SGHVS and FQNEAQ. CDR3 loop: CASSLASGWSSTEAFF. CDR3 DNA sequence: TGTGCCAGCAGCTTAGCCTCAGGGTGGAGTTCCACTGAAGCTTTCTTT.

This clone occurred a few times. The chain couples TRBV6-5 to TRBJ2-7, with 10 bases aligning to TRBD1. With V trimmed by 6 bases and J by 2 bases, 7 bases remained unmatched. Germline V lookup: CDR1 MNHEY, CDR2 SVGAGI. The CDR3 has 15 residues. CDR3 residues: CASRDSGTGAYEQYF. CDR3 DNA: TGTGCCAGCAGGGATTCCGGGACAGGGGCCTACGAGCAGTACTTC.

In DNA, the CDR3 is TGCGCCAGCAGCCAAGAGGGGCGAGGAACTGAAGCTTTCTTT. Amino acid sequence: CASSQEGRGTEAFF. The chain joins TRBV4-1 to TRBJ1-1, with a weak D call TRBD1 (5 bases). Trimming stripped 0 bases from V and 5 bases from J, with 10 bases between. Per the germline V gene, CDR1 is MGHRA and CDR2 is YSYEKL. The CDR3 contains 14 residues.

The chain employs TRBV27 and TRBJ2-7, with 12 bases lining up with TRBD2. V dropped 6 bases and J dropped 0; count of bases not matched to a gene: 3. Per the germline V gene, CDR1 is MNHEY and CDR2 is SMNVEV (reference sequence). The CDR3 sequence is 15 residues long. The CDR3 nucleotides are TGTGCCAGCAGCCGGACTAGCGGGGACTCCTACGAGCAGTACTTC. Translated: CASSRTSGDSYEQYF.

The chain has TRBV28 and TRBJ1-2; possibly TRBD1 for D (6 bases). The CDR3 contains 15 residues. The ends were cut back, 7 bases at V and 4 bases at J, with 19 bases in the middle. The V gene's germline CDR1 is MDHEN and CDR2 SYDVKM. The CDR3 DNA reads as TGTGCCAGCACTCAGAATCCCAGGGGACCCTATGGCTACACCTTC. Its translation: CASTQNPRGPYGYTF.

Here the CDR3 reads CASSSGGIYGYTF. CDR3 nucleotide sequence: TGTGCCAGCAGCTCAGGGGGTATCTATGGCTACACCTTC. The rearrangement joins TRBV7-2 to TRBJ1-2, with 7 bases identical to TRBD1. The CDR3 has 13 residues. Germline V gene sequence: CDR1 SGHTA, CDR2 FQGNSA. J was trimmed by 4 bases and V by 4 bases; bases with no gene match: 3.

The chain joins TRBV25-1 to TRBJ1-2, with 7 bases that match TRBD1. The CDR3 extends over 13 amino acids. The germline V gene encodes CDR1 MGHDK and CDR2 SYGVNS. V shed 6 bases and J 4 bases; nucleotides not matched to a gene: 5. As DNA, the CDR3 is TGTGCCAGCAGCCTAACAGGGGTCTATGGCTACACCTTC. It yields the protein CASSLTGVYGYTF.

V gene TRBV9 combines with J gene TRBJ1-1; tentative D call: TRBD1 (5 bases). V shed 7 bases and J shed 6 bases, with 16 bases lying between them. This CDR3 region has 13 residues. Germline assignment: CDR1 SGDLS and CDR2 YYNGEE. DNA of the CDR3: TGTGCCAGCCACGCCCCCGGGGACTCTGAAGCTTTCTTT. As protein: CASHAPGDSEAFF.

The chain has TRBV5-6 and TRBJ2-1; weak D call: TRBD1 (6 bases). V was pared by 2 bases and J by 6 bases, with 9 bases between. The V gene's germline CDR1 is SGHDT and CDR2 YYEEEE. The CDR3 runs 13 residues. DNA for the CDR3: TGTGCCAGCAGCTTCGGGACACCCAATGAGCAGTTCTTC. This encodes CASSFGTPNEQFF.

The rearrangement joins TRBV5-1 to TRBJ1-3; TRBD1 is a possible D gene (5 bases). The CDR3 consists of 15 residues. Germline V gene lookup returns CDR1 SGHRS and CDR2 YFSETQ. V was trimmed by 3 bases and J by 3 bases, leaving 13 bases between them. The CDR3 loop is CASSYVWGGGNTIYF. CDR3 coding DNA: TGCGCCAGCAGCTACGTTTGGGGGGGTGGAAACACCATATATTTT.

This sequence joins TRBV6-6 and TRBJ2-3; TRBD2 matches at 10 bases. The CDR3 is 13 residues long. V gave up 7 bases and J gave up 3 bases; unmatched junction bases: 1. Germline values: CDR1 MNHNY, CDR2 SVGAGI (reference sequence). The CDR3 sequence is CASTSGRTDTQYF. DNA for the CDR3: TGTGCCAGCACTAGCGGGAGAACAGATACGCAGTATTTT.

The J gene is TRBJ1-1, the V gene TRBV30; the match to TRBD1 covers 9 bases. V lost 3 bases, J lost 5 bases, and 7 bases stayed unmatched. CDR3 length equals 14 residues. Per germline, CDR1 GTSNPN and CDR2 SVGIG (reference sequence). Written as DNA, the CDR3 is TGTGCCTGGAGCGCCGGGACAGGGAGGACTGAAGCTTTCTTT. This gives the protein CAWSAGTGRTEAFF.

V and J are TRBV9 and TRBJ2-3, with D hard to call. V lost 0 bases and J 2 bases, leaving 10 bases between the germline ends. The germline V gene encodes CDR1 SGDLS and CDR2 YYNGEE. The CDR3 sequence is 15 residues long. CDR3 residues: CASSVDINPTDTQYF. Written as DNA, the CDR3 is TGTGCCAGCAGCGTAGACATTAACCCCACAGATACGCAGTATTTT.

This clone was counted a few times. The chain combines TRBV12-5 with TRBJ1-5; TRBD1 agrees at 8 bases. J gave up 5 bases and V 7 bases, and 4 bases lay outside the gene matches. The germline V gene has CDR1 LGHNT and CDR2 FRNRAP. The CDR3 sequence is 13 residues long. The DNA for the CDR3 is TGTGCTAGTGCCGACAGGGGATATCAGCCCCAGCATTTT. Translated, it gives CASADRGYQPQHF.